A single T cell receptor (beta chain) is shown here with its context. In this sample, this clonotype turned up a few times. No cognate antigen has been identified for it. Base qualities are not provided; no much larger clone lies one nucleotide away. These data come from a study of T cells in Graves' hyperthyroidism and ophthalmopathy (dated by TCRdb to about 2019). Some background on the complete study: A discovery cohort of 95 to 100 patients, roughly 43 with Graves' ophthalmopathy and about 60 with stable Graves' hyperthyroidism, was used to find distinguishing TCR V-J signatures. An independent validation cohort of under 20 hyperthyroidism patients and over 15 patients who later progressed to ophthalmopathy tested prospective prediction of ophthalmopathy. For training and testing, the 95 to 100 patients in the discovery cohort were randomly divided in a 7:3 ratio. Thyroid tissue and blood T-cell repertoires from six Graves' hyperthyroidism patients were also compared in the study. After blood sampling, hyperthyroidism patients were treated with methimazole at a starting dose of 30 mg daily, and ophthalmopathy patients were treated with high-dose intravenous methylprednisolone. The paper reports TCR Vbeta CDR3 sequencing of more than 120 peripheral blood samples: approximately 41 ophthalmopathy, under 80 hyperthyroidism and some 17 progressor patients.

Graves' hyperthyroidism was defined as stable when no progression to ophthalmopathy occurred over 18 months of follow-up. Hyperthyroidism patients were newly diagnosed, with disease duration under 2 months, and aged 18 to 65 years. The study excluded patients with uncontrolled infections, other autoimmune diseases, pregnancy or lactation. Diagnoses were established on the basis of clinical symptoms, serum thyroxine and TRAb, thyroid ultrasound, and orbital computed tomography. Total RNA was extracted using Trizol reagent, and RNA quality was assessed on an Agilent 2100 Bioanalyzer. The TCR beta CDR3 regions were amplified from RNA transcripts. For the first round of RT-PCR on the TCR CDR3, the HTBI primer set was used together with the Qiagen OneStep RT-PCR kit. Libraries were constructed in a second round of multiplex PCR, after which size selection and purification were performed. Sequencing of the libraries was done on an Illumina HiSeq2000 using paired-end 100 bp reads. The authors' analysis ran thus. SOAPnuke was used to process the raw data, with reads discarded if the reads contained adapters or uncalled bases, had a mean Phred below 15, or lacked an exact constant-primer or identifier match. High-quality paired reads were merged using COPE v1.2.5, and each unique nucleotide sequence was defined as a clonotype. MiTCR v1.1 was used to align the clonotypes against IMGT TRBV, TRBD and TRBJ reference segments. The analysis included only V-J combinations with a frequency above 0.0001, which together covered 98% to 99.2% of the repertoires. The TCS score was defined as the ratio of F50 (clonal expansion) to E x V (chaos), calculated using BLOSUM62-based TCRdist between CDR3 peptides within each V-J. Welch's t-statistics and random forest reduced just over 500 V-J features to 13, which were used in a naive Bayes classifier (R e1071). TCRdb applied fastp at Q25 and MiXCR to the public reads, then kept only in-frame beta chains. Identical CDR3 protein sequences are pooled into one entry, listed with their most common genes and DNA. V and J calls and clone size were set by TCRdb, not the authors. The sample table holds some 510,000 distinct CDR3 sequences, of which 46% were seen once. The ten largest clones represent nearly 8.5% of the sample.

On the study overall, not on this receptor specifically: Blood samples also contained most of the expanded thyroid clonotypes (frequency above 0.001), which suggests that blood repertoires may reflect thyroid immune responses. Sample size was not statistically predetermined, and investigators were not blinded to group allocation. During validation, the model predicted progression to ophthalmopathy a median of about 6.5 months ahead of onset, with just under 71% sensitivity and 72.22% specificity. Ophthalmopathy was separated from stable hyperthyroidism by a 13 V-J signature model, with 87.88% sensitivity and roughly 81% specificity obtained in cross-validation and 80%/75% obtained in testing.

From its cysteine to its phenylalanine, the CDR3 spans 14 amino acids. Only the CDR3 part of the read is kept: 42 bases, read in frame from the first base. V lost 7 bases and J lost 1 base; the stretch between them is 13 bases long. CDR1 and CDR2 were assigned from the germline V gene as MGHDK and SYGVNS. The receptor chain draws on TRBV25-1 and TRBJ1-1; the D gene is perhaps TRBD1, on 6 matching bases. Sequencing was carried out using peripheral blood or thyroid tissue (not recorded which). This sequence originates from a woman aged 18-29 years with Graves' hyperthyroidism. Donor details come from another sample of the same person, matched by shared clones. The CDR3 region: CASIGRTENTEAFF. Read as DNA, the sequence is TGTGCCAGCATAGGAAGGACAGAGAACACTGAAGCTTTCTTT.